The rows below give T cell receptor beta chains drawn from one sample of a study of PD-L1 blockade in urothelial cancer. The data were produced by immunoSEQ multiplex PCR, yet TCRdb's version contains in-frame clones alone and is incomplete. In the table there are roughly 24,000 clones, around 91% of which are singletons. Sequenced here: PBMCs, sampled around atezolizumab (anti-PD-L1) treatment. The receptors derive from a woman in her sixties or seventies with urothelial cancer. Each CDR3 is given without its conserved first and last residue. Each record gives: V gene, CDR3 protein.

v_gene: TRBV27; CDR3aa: ASSAEVARARAEAF
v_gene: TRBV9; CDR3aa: ASSTRQGAGGYT
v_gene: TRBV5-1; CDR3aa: ASSPPPSGARGEQF
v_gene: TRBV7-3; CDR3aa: ASSPVGGPEDYGYT
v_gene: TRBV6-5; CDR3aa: ASSYGTGSYNEQF
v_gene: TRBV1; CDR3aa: TSSQGPRYGEQY
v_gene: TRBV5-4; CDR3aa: ASSWAGSSTEAF
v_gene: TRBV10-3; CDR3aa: AISEPRGVGGEQY
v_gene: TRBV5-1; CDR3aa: ASSAELGQPQH
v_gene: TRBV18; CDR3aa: ASSPRGQEIYEQY
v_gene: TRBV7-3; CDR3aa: ASSLTAQETQY
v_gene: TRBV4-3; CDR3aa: ASSQERTVAGELF
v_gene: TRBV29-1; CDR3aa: SVERVEGYEQY
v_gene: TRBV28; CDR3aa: ASSPSSGRPYNEQF
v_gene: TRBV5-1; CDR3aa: ASSLAGTSGGIPHEQY
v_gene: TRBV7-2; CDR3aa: ASSLDRGFRGYT